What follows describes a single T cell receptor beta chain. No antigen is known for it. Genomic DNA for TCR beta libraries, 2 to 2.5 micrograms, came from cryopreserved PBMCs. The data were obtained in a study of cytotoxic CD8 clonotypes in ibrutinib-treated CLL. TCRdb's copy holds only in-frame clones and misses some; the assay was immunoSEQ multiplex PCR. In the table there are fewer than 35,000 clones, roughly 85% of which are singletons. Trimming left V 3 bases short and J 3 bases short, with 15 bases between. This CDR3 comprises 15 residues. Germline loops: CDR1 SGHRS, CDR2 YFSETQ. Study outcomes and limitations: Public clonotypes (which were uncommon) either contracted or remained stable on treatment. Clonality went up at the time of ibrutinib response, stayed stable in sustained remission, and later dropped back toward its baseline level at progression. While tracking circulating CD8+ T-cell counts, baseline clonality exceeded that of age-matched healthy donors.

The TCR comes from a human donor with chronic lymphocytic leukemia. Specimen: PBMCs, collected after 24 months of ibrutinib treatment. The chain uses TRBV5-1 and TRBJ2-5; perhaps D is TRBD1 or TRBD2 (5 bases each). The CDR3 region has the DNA TGCGCCAGCAGCTCTGGGACCGGCGCGGAAGAGACCCAGTACTTC. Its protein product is CASSSGTGAEETQYF.